This entry lists 16 T cell receptor beta chains sequenced from one sample in a study of CD8 T cells in ankylosing spondylitis. General study findings and limits: Roughly eight highly homologous variants made up a TCR beta motif that seemed to typify ankylosing spondylitis blood.

No antigen is known for these receptors. TCRdb itself ran the 5' RACE reads through MiXCR, one entry per CDR3 protein. The sample yields roughly 90,000 distinct CDR3 sequences, approximately 8.9% seen once. The specimen was blood, either unsorted or a sorted T cell fraction (not recorded which). The receptors originated from a male donor with ankylosing spondylitis.

This clonotype has a handful of counts. V gene TRBV20-1 combines with J gene TRBJ1-4, with 11 nucleotides matching TRBD1. J was trimmed by 3 bases and V by 5 bases; bases with no gene match: 17. Germline V gene sequence: CDR1 DFQATT, CDR2 SNEGSKA (reference sequence). This CDR3 comprises 19 residues. The CDR3 bases are TGCAGTGCTCGGCACCTCGAGGACAGGGGGCCTCTGGCTAATGAAAAACTGTTTTTT. Its translation: CSARHLEDRGPLANEKLFF.

The rearrangement links TRBV10-3 to TRBJ2-7, with D perhaps TRBD1 (5 bases). The CDR3 is 15 amino acids. The V and J ends lost 4 bases and 2 bases respectively, with 15 bases between them. Germline V gives CDR1 ENHRY, CDR2 SYGVKD. The CDR3: CAISVGQGMPYEQYV. The CDR3 bases are TGTGCCATCAGTGTTGGGCAGGGTATGCCCTACGAGCAGTACGTC.

This clonotype came up a few times. The rearrangement links TRBV30 to TRBJ2-5, with 8 bases identical to TRBD2. The CDR3 has 14 residues. Germline CDR1 and CDR2: GTSNPN and SVGIG (reference sequence). V shed 7 bases and J 0 bases; nucleotides not matched to a gene: 7. The CDR3 DNA is TGTGCCTACGCACTAGCGGTCTACCAAGAGACCCAGTACTTC. It codes for CAYALAVYQETQYF.

CDR3 DNA sequence: TGTGCCAGCAGCTTAGGACAGGGGGATGGCTACACCTTC. Translating gives CASSLGQGDGYTF. The rearrangement joins TRBV7-9 to TRBJ1-2; the match to TRBD1 covers 9 bases. This CDR3 has 13 residues. V lost 1 base, J lost 6 bases, and 0 bases stayed unmatched. Germline CDR1 is SEHNR and CDR2 is FQNEAQ (reference sequence).

This clonotype was seen ten or more times. The rearrangement uses TRBV30 and TRBJ1-1; tentatively, D is TRBD1 (5 bases). The CDR3 spans 12 residues. Trimming stripped 2 bases from V and 4 bases from J, with 8 bases between. Germline V gene sequence: CDR1 GTSNPN, CDR2 SVGIG (reference sequence). The CDR3 spells CAWSLGGTEAFF. CDR3 bases: TGTGCCTGGAGTTTGGGGGGCACTGAAGCTTTCTTT.

This clonotype was recorded many times. This chain uses TRBV12-3 or TRBV12-4 with TRBJ2-3; TRBD2 is a possible D gene (5 bases). The CDR3 is 14 residues long. The V end was cut by 1 base, the J end by 4 bases, with 9 bases between. For the CDR3, the DNA is TGTGCCAGCAGTTTAGGTGACTACGCAGATACGCAGTATTTT. Encoded protein: CASSLGDYADTQYF.

The V and J genes are TRBV6-1 and TRBJ2-1; 14 bases match TRBD2. The germline gives CDR1 MNHNS, CDR2 SASEGT. The V gene end was trimmed by 3 bases and the J gene end by 0 bases; junction bases not matched to a gene: 10. CDR3 size: 20 residues. The CDR3 region is CASSEGTSGSARASYNEQFF. The CDR3 DNA sequence: TGTGCCAGCAGTGAGGGGACTAGCGGGAGCGCCCGAGCCTCCTACAATGAGCAGTTCTTC.

The CDR3 loop reads CASSFMLPGTQYF. CDR3 bases: TGTGCCAGCAGCTTTATGCTCCCTGGGACCCAGTACTTC. The rearrangement links TRBV11-2 to TRBJ2-5; no clear D gene. V shed 3 bases and J shed 7 bases, with 12 bases lying between them. CDR3 length: 13 amino acids. CDR1 SGHAT and CDR2 FQNNGV come from the germline V gene.

At least ten counts were recorded for this clonotype. The V call is TRBV20-1, the J call TRBJ1-5, with D perhaps TRBD1 (6 bases). Trimming cost V 4 bases and J 11 bases, with 21 bases left between them. Germline V gene sequence: CDR1 DFQATT, CDR2 SNEGSKA (reference sequence). The CDR3 is 14 amino acids. CDR3 protein: CSATPGQGPTAQHF. CDR3 bases: TGCAGTGCTACCCCTGGGCAGGGGCCTACGGCCCAGCATTTT.

Comment on this clonotype: One end of the junction varies from germline; a read error may be responsible. The chain recombines TRBV6-2 or TRBV6-3 with TRBJ2-7; 10 nucleotides match TRBD2. The CDR3 loop spans 16 amino acids. Germline V CDR1 and CDR2: MNHEY, SVGEGT. The CDR3 reads CASSPPLAGVFYGQYF. Written as DNA, the CDR3 is TGTGCCAGCAGTCCACCTCTAGCGGGAGTTTTCTACGGGCAGTACTTC.

This clonotype was found many times. The chain combines TRBV11-2 with TRBJ2-5; D is unresolved. Per germline, CDR1 SGHAT and CDR2 FQNNGV. The length of the CDR3 is 13 residues. Trimming shortened V by 1 base and J by 2 bases, and 5 bases separated the two germline ends. The CDR3 DNA is TGTGCCAGCAGCTTAGCTAGACAAGAGACCCAGTACTTC. This gives the protein CASSLARQETQYF.

This clonotype has a count of ten or more. This sequence joins TRBV29-1 and TRBJ2-1, with TRBD2 identical over 9 bases. This CDR3 is 13 amino acids long. The germline V gene encodes CDR1 SQVTM and CDR2 ANQGSEA. Trimming cost V 8 bases and J 7 bases; bases outside gene matches: 9. The CDR3 here is CSPILAGSNEQFF. CDR3 DNA: TGCAGCCCTATCCTAGCGGGATCGAATGAGCAGTTCTTC.

This rearrangement joins TRBV5-1 to TRBJ1-2; TRBD1 matches at 8 bases. Unmatched junction bases numbered 6, after V lost 4 bases and J lost 4 bases. Germline loops: CDR1 SGHRS, CDR2 YFSETQ. This CDR3 comprises 14 residues. The CDR3 is CASSKTGGSYGYTF. DNA of the CDR3: TGCGCCAGCAGCAAAACAGGGGGGTCCTATGGCTACACCTTC.

This clonotype occurred a few times. The gene calls are TRBV12-3 or TRBV12-4 and TRBJ1-2, with 11 bases lining up with TRBD1. After removal of 5 bases from V and 8 bases from J, the junction contained 7 bases not matched to a gene. This CDR3 spans 14 amino acids. The CDR3 DNA follows: TGTGCCAGCAGTCCCGGACAGGGGGCGCGGGGCTACACCTTC. This gives the protein CASSPGQGARGYTF.

The chain combines TRBV28 with TRBJ2-5; 9 bases are shared with TRBD1. The germline V gene has CDR1 MDHEN and CDR2 SYDVKM. The CDR3 has 13 residues. The trim removed 6 bases at V and 5 bases at J, leaving 4 bases unmatched. As DNA, the CDR3 is TGTGCCAGCAGCGGGACAGGGTTGGAGACCCAGTACTTC. Translation gives CASSGTGLETQYF.

This clonotype has a count of ten or more. The chain combines TRBV29-1 with TRBJ2-1, with 7 bases that match TRBD2. The CDR3 has 14 residues. Trimming cost V 6 bases and J 9 bases; bases outside gene matches: 14. CDR1 is SQVTM and CDR2 is ANQGSEA in the germline V gene. The DNA for the CDR3 is TGCAGCGTATTTGGACTAGAACCAGTGGGTGAGCAGTTCTTC. It encodes CSVFGLEPVGEQFF.